A selection of T cell receptor beta chains follows, all from one sample in a study of Graves' ophthalmopathy and Graves' hyperthyroidism. MiXCR, applied by TCRdb to the multiplex PCR reads, yields one record per CDR3 protein. The sample shows approximately 640,000 distinct CDR3 sequences, 35% to 45% of them seen only once. The sequencing sample was made of peripheral blood. The source is an adult man with Graves' ophthalmopathy. Both conserved end residues are part of each CDR3. The D gene is left open where the match is weak. Part of the rows lack a size; the others show once, few, many or a class for expanded clones.

NA	TRBJ1-4	few	TRBV6-1	TGTGCCAGCATGAGGGATCCAACTAATGAAAAACTGTTTTTT	CASMRDPTNEKLFF
NA	TRBJ2-6	few	TRBV6-6	TGTGCCAGCAGTTATAAGGGGTTCCGCTCTGGGGCCAACGTCCTGACTTTC	CASSYKGFRSGANVLTF
NA	TRBJ2-7	NA	TRBV10-3	TGTGCCAGCAGTTACGGCGGCGTTGGGAGCGAGCAGTACTTC	CASSYGGVGSEQYF
NA	TRBJ2-7	NA	TRBV7-9	TGTGCCAGCAGTTTCGCCCTCGGACAATCCTACGAGCAGTACTTC	CASSFALGQSYEQYF
NA	TRBJ1-3	NA	TRBV24-1	TGTGCCACCAGTGATTCTGGACAGGGAAACACCATATATTTT	CATSDSGQGNTIYF
TRBD2	TRBJ2-5	NA	TRBV29-1	TGCAGCGTTGGAGGGGTGGGGACTACCGAAGAGACCCAGTACTTC	CSVGGVGTTEETQYF
TRBD2	TRBJ2-7	many	TRBV20-1	TGCAGTGCTAGAGATCGCAGAGCGGGGTCCTACGAGCAGTACTTC	CSARDRRAGSYEQYF
TRBD1	TRBJ1-5	few	TRBV19	TGTGCCAGTAGTATTAACAGGGGGAATCAGCCCCAGCATTTT	CASSINRGNQPQHF
TRBD1	TRBJ2-5	NA	TRBV12-3/TRBV12-4	TGTGCCAGCAGAGATCAGGGGGCCGCAATTGAGACCCAGTACTTC	CASRDQGAAIETQYF
NA	TRBJ2-7	NA	TRBV15	TGTGCCACCAGCAGAGAAGGGGAGACCCAGTACGAGCAGTACTTC	CATSREGETQYEQYF
NA	TRBJ1-6	many	TRBV7-2	TGTGCCAGCAGCGTGGGAGCCAAGAGCTCCTATAATTCACCCCTCCACTTT	CASSVGAKSSYNSPLHF
NA	TRBJ1-2	NA	TRBV10-3	TGTGCCAGCAGTTATAGTAGTGGCGCGGTCTATGGCTACACCTTC	CASSYSSGAVYGYTF
NA	TRBJ2-1	NA	TRBV27	TGTGCCAGCAGCGGTCAGGTGAGCAATGAGCAGTTCTTC	CASSGQVSNEQFF
NA	TRBJ2-7	NA	TRBV19	TGTGCCAGTAAGCACGCGGGCGAGCAGTACTTC	CASKHAGEQYF
NA	TRBJ1-1	many	TRBV19	TGTGCCAGTAGTATACGAATGACTGCGACTGAAGCTTTCTTT	CASSIRMTATEAFF
NA	TRBJ2-2	few	TRBV5-5	TGTGCCAGCAGCTTCCCGTTTGATGTGAACACCGGGGAGCTGTTTTTT	CASSFPFDVNTGELFF
NA	TRBJ1-6	NA	TRBV15	TGTGCCACCAGCAGCGAGGTAACAGGAGGTCAGCCCCTCCACTTT	CATSSEVTGGQPLHF
NA	TRBJ2-5	NA	TRBV12-3/TRBV12-4	TGTGCCAGCAGTTTCGGGGCTAGCGAGGGCGGCGAGACCCAGTACTTC	CASSFGASEGGETQYF
NA	TRBJ2-2	many	TRBV7-9	TGTGCCAGCAGCATCCGACAGCAAACCGGGGAGCTGTTTTTT	CASSIRQQTGELFF
NA	TRBJ2-5	NA	TRBV29-1	TGCAGCTCCCGTTCAGCCCTCCGGGAGACCCAGTACTTC	CSSRSALRETQYF
NA	TRBJ2-7	NA	TRBV5-1	TGCGCCAGCAGCCCGGGTGGCGTTCGCTCCTACGAGCAGTGCTTC	CASSPGGVRSYEQCF
NA	TRBJ2-7	NA	TRBV6-6	TGTGCCAGCAGCCCACTGCCAGGGTACGAGCAGTACTTC	CASSPLPGYEQYF
TRBD1	TRBJ2-7	NA	TRBV7-9	TGTGCCAGCAGCGCCGCCGGAGGTCAGGGGGCATACGAGCAGTACTTC	CASSAAGGQGAYEQYF
NA	TRBJ2-5	once	TRBV25-1	TGTGCCTGGTCTGCCGGGGCCGGTGCGGAGACCCAGTACTTC	CAWSAGAGAETQYF
NA	TRBJ2-2	few	TRBV6-5	TGTGCCAGCAGCCCCACGGGGGGCGCTAGGACCGGGGAGCTGTTTTTT	CASSPTGGARTGELFF
NA	TRBJ2-2	many	TRBV5-1	TGCGCCAGCAGCCGGGCCACCATAGTCGGGGAGCTGTTTTTT	CASSRATIVGELFF
TRBD1	TRBJ2-7	NA	TRBV7-9	TGTGCCTGGTCCCTCGGGACAGGGGTCTCCTACGAGCAGTACTTC	CAWSLGTGVSYEQYF
NA	TRBJ2-7	many	TRBV4-3	TGCGCCAGCAGCCAAGATCAACGTTCTGAGCAGTACTTC	CASSQDQRSEQYF
TRBD2	TRBJ2-5	few	TRBV3-1	TGTGCCAGCAGCCAACCGACTAGCGGCCAAGAGACCCAGTACTTC	CASSQPTSGQETQYF
NA	TRBJ2-7	many	TRBV5-1	TGCGCCAGCAGCTACCTACAGGGGAGGACCTACGAGCAGTACTTC	CASSYLQGRTYEQYF
TRBD1	TRBJ2-7	many	TRBV29-1	TGCAGCGTCGCAGTACGACAGGGGAACGGCGAGCAGTACTTC	CSVAVRQGNGEQYF
TRBD1	TRBJ2-5	many	TRBV3-1	TGTGCCAGCAGCGTAGGGACAGGAGAGACCCAGTACTTC	CASSVGTGETQYF
NA	TRBJ2-2	many	TRBV9	TGTGCCAGCTGCCCTAGGAACACCGGGGAGCTGTTTTTT	CASCPRNTGELFF
NA	TRBJ2-5	NA	TRBV7-8	TGTGCCAGCAGCTCCTCGGCAGGCCAAGAGACCCAGTACTTC	CASSSSAGQETQYF
NA	TRBJ2-7	few	TRBV12-3/TRBV12-4	TGTGCCAGCAGTTTAGTTCTGGGAGCCGAGCAGTACTTC	CASSLVLGAEQYF
TRBD1	TRBJ2-7	NA	TRBV20-1	TGCAGTGCTAGCGGGGACAGAGTATCCTACGAGCAGTACTTC	CSASGDRVSYEQYF
NA	TRBJ2-5	NA	TRBV29-1	TGCAGCGTTGTGAGGGGGGGCGAAGAGACCCAGTACTTC	CSVVRGGEETQYF
TRBD1	TRBJ1-1	NA	TRBV29-1	TGCAGCGTTACAGGGGGTGAAGCTTTCTTT	CSVTGGEAFF
TRBD1	TRBJ1-5	many	TRBV20-1	TGCAGTGCAACAACAGGGGTGGGAGGCAATCAGCCCCAGCATTTT	CSATTGVGGNQPQHF
NA	TRBJ2-7	NA	TRBV19	TGTGCCAGTAGCCCCCAAAGCGACCTCTCCTACGGGCAGTACTTC	CASSPQSDLSYGQYF
NA	TRBJ1-1	many	TRBV2	TGTGCCAGTAGAGGGGTAAACACTGAAGCTTTCTTT	CASRGVNTEAFF
NA	TRBJ2-7	NA	TRBV11-2	TGTGCCAGCAGCCTCGAGGCCGGGACAATAAGCTACGAGCAGTACTTC	CASSLEAGTISYEQYF
TRBD2	TRBJ2-7	few	TRBV4-1	TGCGCCAGCAGCCAAGCCCAGCGGGAGGGACACTACGAGCAGTACTTC	CASSQAQREGHYEQYF
TRBD2	TRBJ2-7	NA	TRBV10-3	TGTGCCAGCAGTTTTGGCGGGGGGGCCTACGGGCAGTACTTC	CASSFGGGAYGQYF